The clone carrying this TCR beta chain has a handful of counts. Its cognate antigen is unknown. These data come from a study of T cells in Graves' hyperthyroidism and ophthalmopathy. The V gene's germline CDR1 is LNHDA and CDR2 SQIVND (reference sequence). This CDR3 region has 17 residues. With 3 bases clipped from V and 3 bases from J, the junction kept 13 bases outside the gene matches. Notes on the study in general: Ophthalmopathy got predicted by the model a median approximately 6.4 months before its onset.

RNA transcripts were the template for amplifying TCR beta CDR3 regions. The HTBI set primed first-round TCR CDR3 RT-PCR. TCRdb reanalysed the multiplex PCR reads using MiXCR and keeps one entry per CDR3 protein. The data contain roughly 550,000 distinct CDR3 sequences, roughly 15% of them singletons. This chain links TRBV19 with TRBJ2-7; 8 bases match TRBD1. Sequencing was performed on blood. This TCR was sampled from a woman in her 30s with Graves' ophthalmopathy. CDR3 region: CASSIGDRSVGIYEQYF. The CDR3 nucleotides are TGTGCCAGTAGTATCGGGGACAGGTCGGTAGGAATCTACGAGCAGTACTTC.